This TCR beta chain appears in the sequencing data of a study of T cells in Graves' hyperthyroidism and ophthalmopathy. Study summary: Peripheral blood collection took place at initial diagnosis, before any treatment.

Blood was sampled at initial diagnosis of hyperthyroidism, prior to onset of any ophthalmopathy symptoms. There were TCR beta CDR3 regions amplified from RNA transcripts. A first-round RT-PCR of the TCR CDR3 used the HTBI primer set. TCRdb passed the multiplex PCR reads through MiXCR, listing each CDR3 protein once. The sample yields 550,000 to 850,000 distinct CDR3 sequences, 18% seen once. Sequences were obtained from blood. This clonotype was sampled from a woman aged 45-65 years with Graves' hyperthyroidism that later progressed to Graves' ophthalmopathy.

In DNA, the CDR3 is TGTGCCATCAGTGAGGAGGCGTATGGCTACACCTTC. Its translation: CAISEEAYGYTF. V is TRBV10-3 and J is TRBJ1-2; D gene ambiguous. V shed 2 bases and J shed 5 bases, with 6 bases lying between them. The CDR3 is 12 residues long. In germline, CDR1 is ENHRY, CDR2 SYGVKD.